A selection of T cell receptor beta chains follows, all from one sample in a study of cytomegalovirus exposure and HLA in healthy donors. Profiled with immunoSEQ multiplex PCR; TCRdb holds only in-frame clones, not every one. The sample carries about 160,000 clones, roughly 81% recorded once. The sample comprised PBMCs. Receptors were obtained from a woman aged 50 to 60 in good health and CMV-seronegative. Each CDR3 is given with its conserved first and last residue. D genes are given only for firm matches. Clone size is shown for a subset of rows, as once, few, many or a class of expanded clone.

DNA: TGTGCCAGCAGCATGACAGGGGGGAACACAGATACGCAGTATTTT; CDR3: CASSMTGGNTDTQYF; D: TRBD1; V: TRBV6-6; size: -; J: TRBJ2-3
DNA: TGTGCCAGCAGCCAGACGGCGGGTTATGGCTACACCTTC; CDR3: CASSQTAGYGYTF; D: -; V: TRBV7-9; size: -; J: TRBJ1-2
DNA: TGTGCCACCAGCATTCAACAGGGGGCCTATGGCTACACCTTC; CDR3: CATSIQQGAYGYTF; D: TRBD1; V: TRBV15; size: -; J: TRBJ1-2
DNA: TGTGCCAGCAGCCGGGACAGGGGCACCGGGGAGCTGTTTTTT; CDR3: CASSRDRGTGELFF; D: TRBD1; V: TRBV7-3; size: -; J: TRBJ2-2
DNA: TGCGCCAGCAGCTTGGCCTCCCAGCGGTACGGCAATGAAAAACTGTTTTTT; CDR3: CASSLASQRYGNEKLFF; D: -; V: TRBV5-1; size: -; J: TRBJ1-4
DNA: TGTGCCAGCAGCCAACTATGGACCGGGAAGTTCGGAAACACCATATATTTT; CDR3: CASSQLWTGKFGNTIYF; D: -; V: TRBV11-2; size: -; J: TRBJ1-3
DNA: TGTGCCAGCAGCCTGGAGGGACAGGTACACTCACCCCTCCACTTT; CDR3: CASSLEGQVHSPLHF; D: TRBD1; V: TRBV7-2; size: -; J: TRBJ1-6
DNA: TGCGCCAGCAGCCGCGCCGGGACAGGGGATTACGAGCAGTACTTC; CDR3: CASSRAGTGDYEQYF; D: TRBD1; V: TRBV4-1; size: -; J: TRBJ2-7
DNA: TGTGCCAGCAGTCTTTTTGAGGACACCGGGGAGCTGTTTTTT; CDR3: CASSLFEDTGELFF; D: -; V: TRBV7-2; size: -; J: TRBJ2-2
DNA: TGTGCCAGCAGCCTGACTAGCGGTCCCTACAATGAGCAGTTCTTC; CDR3: CASSLTSGPYNEQFF; D: TRBD2; V: TRBV11-3; size: -; J: TRBJ2-1
DNA: TGTGCCAGCAGCCCAGGGAGGTGGGACACTGAAGCTTTCTTT; CDR3: CASSPGRWDTEAFF; D: -; V: TRBV9; size: -; J: TRBJ1-1
DNA: TGTGCCAGCGCTAGGACAGGGCGGGATGCTGAAGCTTTCTTT; CDR3: CASARTGRDAEAFF; D: TRBD1; V: TRBV25-1; size: once; J: TRBJ1-1
DNA: TGTGCCAGCACCCAGGCGGATACGCAGTATTTT; CDR3: CASTQADTQYF; D: -; V: TRBV7-2; size: -; J: TRBJ2-3
DNA: TGTGCCACCAGCAGAGATAGCGGATCCTACAATGAGCAGTTCTTC; CDR3: CATSRDSGSYNEQFF; D: -; V: TRBV15; size: -; J: TRBJ2-1
DNA: TGCGCCAGCAGCTTGGACCGGGCCTACGAGCAGTACTTC; CDR3: CASSLDRAYEQYF; D: -; V: TRBV5-1; size: -; J: TRBJ2-7
DNA: TGTGCCAGCAGTTTAGGGGACAGTACCTACGAGCAGTACTTC; CDR3: CASSLGDSTYEQYF; D: TRBD1; V: TRBV28; size: -; J: TRBJ2-7
DNA: TGTGCCAGCAGCCATCGACCTGGACGGGAGGGATCACCCCTCCACTTT; CDR3: CASSHRPGREGSPLHF; D: -; V: TRBV13; size: once; J: TRBJ1-6
DNA: TGTGCCAGCAGCTTAACATTTGGACGGGGGAACACTGAAGCTTTCTTT; CDR3: CASSLTFGRGNTEAFF; D: -; V: TRBV7-9; size: -; J: TRBJ1-1
DNA: TGCGCCAGCACCGCTTTGACTAGCAGTGGCGACGAGACGCAGTATTTT; CDR3: CASTALTSSGDETQYF; D: TRBD2; V: TRBV5-1; size: -; J: TRBJ2-3
DNA: TGTGCCAGCAGCTTGGGGACAGGGTCTATCTACGAGCAGTACTTC; CDR3: CASSLGTGSIYEQYF; D: TRBD1; V: TRBV5-4; size: -; J: TRBJ2-7
DNA: TGTGCCAGCAGCTTAGCTGGAGTGTGGCCAGATACGCAGTATTTT; CDR3: CASSLAGVWPDTQYF; D: -; V: TRBV7-2; size: -; J: TRBJ2-3
DNA: TGTGCCAGCAGTCCGGACTCGAACACTGAAGCTTTCTTT; CDR3: CASSPDSNTEAFF; D: -; V: TRBV27; size: -; J: TRBJ1-1
DNA: TGCGCCAGCAGCTCTACAGGGGCCTCGGATGGCTACACCTTC; CDR3: CASSSTGASDGYTF; D: TRBD1; V: TRBV5-1; size: -; J: TRBJ1-2
DNA: TGTGCCAGTAGTCCTAGCGGGGGGGCTGGCGGGGAGCTGTTTTTT; CDR3: CASSPSGGAGGELFF; D: TRBD2; V: TRBV19; size: -; J: TRBJ2-2
DNA: TGCAGCGCTGGGGCTGCTAATGAAAAACTGTTTTTT; CDR3: CSAGAANEKLFF; D: -; V: TRBV29-1; size: -; J: TRBJ1-4
DNA: TGTGCCTGGGCAGACAGGGACGAGCAGTACTTC; CDR3: CAWADRDEQYF; D: TRBD1; V: TRBV30; size: -; J: TRBJ2-7
DNA: TGCGCCAGCAGCCAGAGGGTGGGGACCTACAATGAGCAGTTCTTC; CDR3: CASSQRVGTYNEQFF; D: -; V: TRBV4-3; size: -; J: TRBJ2-1
DNA: TGTGCCAGCAGTTACTTGGGGTGGGGCAGCTCTGAAGCTTTCTTT; CDR3: CASSYLGWGSSEAFF; D: -; V: TRBV6-6; size: -; J: TRBJ1-1
DNA: TGTGCCAGCAGCTTTAGTCAGAACACTGAAGCTTTCTTT; CDR3: CASSFSQNTEAFF; D: -; V: TRBV5-4; size: -; J: TRBJ1-1